The present T cell receptor (beta chain) was sequenced within a study of cytomegalovirus exposure and HLA in healthy donors (dated by TCRdb to 2017 to 2019). Study-level background: An earlier analysis of approximately 640 of the donors reported 250 to 300 Gb of sequence data and more than 90 million unique TCR beta sequences from some 180 million T cells. Roughly 300 gigabases of sequencing data and roughly 90 million unique TCR sequences were included in an early release covering around 600 HLA-typed donors. Of the 398 genotyped donors, 65% to 90% fell in the genetic ancestry cluster associated with self-reported Caucasian donors. The study was designed to test whether signatures of past pathogen exposure could be identified by cataloging public T cell receptors. The study used immunosequencing to profile the T cell repertoires of under 700 subjects and linked those repertoires to cytomegalovirus serostatus. In addition to the first cohort of roughly 670 subjects, a separate validation cohort of 130 or so different subjects was used. To predict cytomegalovirus infection status, the study brought together high-throughput TCR immunosequencing, statistical association of individual TCRs with disease status, and machine learning. A later analysis re-analyzed previously published TCR beta repertoires from several hundred donors and added high-resolution HLA genotyping to study TCR occurrence patterns. In the later analysis, no new phenotypic data were used to find candidate immune exposures; instead, reliance was placed on TCR beta sequences and their occurrence across donors. An earlier analysis of approximately 640 of the donors applied high-throughput TCR beta sequencing to assess whether each TCR beta V gene segment acted as functional or pseudogenic. Donor age, sex, ethnicity and CMV serostatus were collected together with the repertoire data. A later genetic analysis took genome-wide SNP genotypes for about three fifths of the roughly 670 donors and used that subset as a discovery cohort. All discovery cohort repertoires had been generated using a single sequencing platform. Both class I and class II loci were covered by HLA typing, at four-digit resolution. The number of typed donors differed by locus: roughly 629-640 for A, B, C, DRB1 and DQB1; some 500 for DQA1; 606 for DPA1; and about 450 for DPB1. Four to six DR-DQ haplotypes were handled as single units for association and clustering, since linkage in the cohort was strong. Among 300 to 500 genotyped donors of the cohort, an average of approximately 220,000 unique TCR beta nucleotide sequences was sequenced per donor, of which about 20% were non-productive. Results and caveats for the whole study, not just this receptor: For the cohort, immune exposure information was limited to CMV serostatus. A later genetic analysis associated a missense DCLRE1C variant with V-gene and J-gene trimming of TCR beta chains, and an independent cohort replicated the association. The study listed 150 to 200 TCR beta chains as associated with cytomegalovirus. In a later analysis, most CMV-associated TCR beta chains were found to appear HLA-restricted, with HLA associations seemingly driven largely by CMV exposure. Several of the top co-occurrence clusters appeared to be linked to parvovirus B19, influenza, CMV and Epstein-Barr virus, according to a later analysis. According to a later analysis, TCR association rates differed among HLA loci, with DRB1 alleles showing the most associated TCRs and HLA-C alleles showing the fewest. Roughly uniform sequencing depth across donors was assumed in presence/absence analyses, although this assumption may not hold. A further reported finding was that TCR beta sequences accurately predicted the HLA-A and HLA-B alleles for most subjects in the first cohort. At a false discovery rate of 0.05, a later analysis linked 16,951 TCR beta sequences to specific HLA alleles. A group of highly shared sequence variants was considered likely to be a technical artifact of the sequencing pipeline. The authors suggested that the approach could potentially be generalized to other disease states and immunological phenotypes. Linkage disequilibrium might explain the correlated functional status among segregating V segments, but an unknown experimental factor could not be excluded. Cytomegalovirus status was reported to be diagnosed by the classifier with high specificity and sensitivity in both the original and validation cohorts. In an earlier analysis of around 600 of the donors, most TCR beta V segments were observed in productive rearrangements about 90% or about 30% of the time, broadly matching IMGT annotations. A few of the identified cytomegalovirus-associated TCR beta chains were confirmed in vitro to be specific for cytomegalovirus antigens. The cohort was sequenced for TCR beta chains only, and without alpha or paired-chain data the features that could be detected were limited. Because counts were too low, approximately 18 rarely observed V segments, including chromosome 9 orphons, were excluded from the earlier analysis of around 590 of the donors. A later genetic analysis reported fewer N-insertions in productive TCRs among donors in an Asian-associated ancestry cluster than the roughly 650-donor mean. Because the 87-base-pair reads could not distinguish some IMGT-functional V segments, including TRBV6-2 and TRBV6-3, those segments were excluded. A later analysis found that HLA-associated TCR beta chains were more clonally expanded and had lower generation probabilities than equally common non-associated chains. Assigning TCR associations to individual alleles was difficult when HLA alleles, especially DR and DQ, strongly co-occurred. Because HLA typing was missing for some donors at each locus, association tests included only the typed subset. Most TCR sequences were observed very rarely across donors, whereas some public TCRs were present in many individuals.

Libraries were constructed by the immunoSEQ multiplex PCR assay. The multiplex PCR relied on a mix of 60 forward primers for TCR Vbeta segments and 13 reverse primers for TCR Jbeta segments. The CDR3 region of rearranged TCR beta genes was amplified from genomic DNA by a multiplex PCR assay. On the Illumina HiSeq System, the amplified TCR beta libraries were sequenced as 87-base-pair reads. Turning to the authors' computational methods: A later analysis tallied 70 million to 100 million unique TCR beta chains across the 666 repertoires, and roughly 11 million of those chains were shared by two or more donors. Raw reads were error-corrected and collapsed into unique sequences by a nearest-neighbor algorithm in which closely related sequences were merged to remove PCR and sequencing errors. To assign V, D and J gene segments, CDR3 sequences were aligned to IMGT reference sequences. For a sequence to be retained, a match of at least six nucleotides to both a V gene segment and a J gene segment was required. A rearrangement was called productive if the CDR3 had no stop codons and remained in frame with V and J, and every other rearrangement was called non-productive. CDR3 was defined by IMGT convention, running from the second conserved V-encoded cysteine to the conserved J-encoded phenylalanine. Sequences without an unambiguous match to a single V gene segment were excluded from the earlier analysis of a few hundred of the donors. An earlier analysis of 450 to 650 of the donors called V segments functional above 56.7% productive rearrangements and segregating when the between-donor standard deviation exceeded 5%. A statistical classification framework was developed to diagnose cytomegalovirus status using the catalog of TCR beta chain sequences. V and J gene assignment, in a later analysis, came from comparing TCR nucleotide sequences with IMGT/GENE-DB human TR gene sequences. Using the TCRdist pipeline, a later analysis assigned CDR3 sequences along with most-parsimonious VDJ recombination scenarios. In a later analysis, each TCR beta chain was defined by its CDR3 amino acid sequence together with its V-gene family, and reads lacking a unique V-gene family were excluded. In a later analysis, 550 to 650 highly shared, low-generation-probability nucleotide sequences were removed to address suspected cross-contamination and a sequencing artifact. In a later analysis, a clonal expansion index was calculated for each public chain from normalized within-repertoire ranks of inferred template counts. In a later analysis, generation probabilities were computed using a VDJ recombination model fitted to out-of-frame rearrangements, and the results were checked against IGoR. In a later analysis, hypergeometric tests were used to score TCR-TCR, TCR-HLA and TCR-CMV co-occurrence, with a repertoire-size bias correction applied to TCR pairs. A later analysis estimated false discovery rates by permuting HLA or CMV assignments 20 times. In a later analysis, co-occurring TCRs were grouped using DBSCAN, and TCRdist sequence similarity was added for clustering within HLA-allele-positive subsets. For co-occurrence clustering, repertoires with fewer than 30,000 or more than 120,000 public chains were excluded, along with roughly 5 repertoires with anomalous nucleotide sharing. TCRdb obtained this table from immuneACCESS and retained in-frame rearrangements with V and J assigned. These tables miss some clones; where compared with another copy, unresolved V genes account for less than half of the shortfall, and the remainder is unexplained. V and J calls and clone size are given by that table; D and trimming were obtained from the DNA. In this sample the table shows approximately 170,000 clones, 78% of which occur a single time. 6.5% to 9% of the sample is taken by the ten largest.

CDR1 and CDR2 were assigned from the germline V gene (reference sequence) as GTSNPN and SVGIG. Including cysteine and phenylalanine, the CDR3 has 15 amino acids. This entry keeps only the CDR3 DNA: 45 bases, framed from base 1. This clone was recorded a few times. What this receptor recognizes is not known. Base qualities were left out, and no much larger clone turns up one base away. In total, more than 500 healthy bone marrow donors made up the cohort. All cohort members were sampled while nominally healthy, although unrecorded immune exposures were likely present. The donor tested CMV seropositive and was one of the 289 seropositive cohort members. Each donor provided a peripheral blood sample, and peripheral blood mononuclear cells were used for TCR beta sequencing. Genomic DNA extraction from the blood cell samples was performed with the Qiagen DNeasy Blood Extraction Kit.

The V and J segments used are TRBV30 and TRBJ2-5, with TRBD1 matching 8 junction bases. The J call may be mistaken, given a closer DNA end match to TRBJ2-7. The sequencing sample was made of PBMCs. This clonotype originated in a woman between 40 and 55 years old in good health and CMV-seropositive. In nucleotide form, the sequence is TGTGCCTGGAACTTACGGACAGGGCGGGACTACGAGCAGTACTTC. It is translated as CAWNLRTGRDYEQYF.